Following are 22 T cell receptor beta chains from one sample sequenced in a study of T cell responses to AZD1222 COVID-19 vaccine. The method was immunoSEQ multiplex PCR; TCRdb's version includes in-frame clones alone and lacks a portion of them. The sample records 140,000 to 150,000 clones, 75% to 95% being singletons. Material: peripheral blood, obtained 28 days after the second dose of the MenACWY control vaccine. Receptors were obtained from an adult who received the MenACWY meningococcal vaccine as a control.

The V call is TRBV7-8, the J call TRBJ1-4, with 8 nucleotides matching TRBD1. The germline V gene has CDR1 SGHVS and CDR2 FQNEAQ. There are 16 residues in the CDR3. After removal of 1 base from V and 8 bases from J, the junction contained 9 bases not matched to a gene. This chain's CDR3 is CASSLVGQVIREKLFF. In nucleotides, the CDR3 is TGTGCCAGCAGCTTAGTGGGACAGGTTATAAGAGAAAAACTGTTTTTT.

Concerning this clone: The sample carries other DNA sequences with the same CDR3. This chain joins TRBV5-1 and TRBJ1-4; 7 bases map to TRBD1. V shed 4 bases and J 5 bases; nucleotides not matched to a gene: 5. Germline loops: CDR1 SGHRS, CDR2 YFSETQ. The CDR3 totals 14 residues. The CDR3: CASSPGTENEKLFF. CDR3 DNA: TGCGCCAGCAGCCCGGGGACAGAGAATGAAAAACTGTTTTTT.

This clone came up a few times. The chain carries TRBV11-1 and TRBJ2-3; D gene unclear. This CDR3 region has 15 residues. CDR1 is SGHAT and CDR2 is FQDESV in the germline V gene (reference sequence). The V end was cut by 6 bases, the J end by 0 bases, with 13 bases between. This chain's CDR3 is CASSSYSASTDTQYF. Written as DNA, the CDR3 is TGTGCCAGCAGTTCGTACTCGGCTAGCACAGATACGCAGTATTTT. Complete variable domain (other parts from reference TRBV11-1 and TRBJ2-3): EAEVAQSPRYKITEKSQAVAFWCDPISGHATLYWYRQILGQGPELLVQFQDESVVDDSQLPKDRFSAERLKGVDSTLKIQPAELGDSAMYLCASSSYSASTDTQYFGPGTRLTVL.

The chain links TRBV3-1 (or the pseudogene TRBV3-2) to TRBJ1-1; D might be TRBD1 (5 bases). This CDR3 has 17 amino acids. CDR1 LGHDT and CDR2 YNNKEL come from the germline V gene (reference sequence). With 4 bases removed from V and 5 bases from J, the gap between germline ends came to 23 bases. The DNA of the CDR3 is TGTGCCAGCAGCCCCCGCCTTGGGGTCGGGGGGTGGACTGAAGCTTTCTTT. Amino acids: CASSPRLGVGGWTEAFF.

The chain is built from TRBV25-1 and TRBJ2-1, with 12 positions matching TRBD1. The CDR3 extends over 18 amino acids. V lost 5 bases to trimming and J lost 2 bases; unmatched junction nucleotides: 10. Germline V gives CDR1 MGHDK, CDR2 SYGVNS. This CDR3 reads CASSTDRDRGPTYNEQFF. The DNA of the CDR3 is TGTGCCAGCAGTACCGACCGGGACAGGGGGCCGACCTACAATGAGCAGTTCTTC.

This clone was seen a single time. This rearrangement joins TRBV7-6 to TRBJ2-6; 10 bases line up with TRBD1. The CDR3 is 18 residues long. V lost 0 bases and J lost 2; bases outside the gene matches: 4. Germline CDR1 is SGHVS and CDR2 is FNYEAQ. The CDR3, as DNA: TGTGCCAGCAGCTTAGCTGTGACAGGGGGCCCTGGGGCCAACGTCCTGACTTTC. Encoded protein: CASSLAVTGGPGANVLTF. Filled out from reference TRBV7-6 and TRBJ2-6, the complete variable domain reads GAGVSQSPRYKVTKRGQDVALRCDPISGHVSLYWYRQALGQGPEFLTYFNYEAQQDKSGLPNDRFSAERPEGSISTLTIQRTEQRDSAMYRCASSLAVTGGPGANVLTFGAGSRLTVL.

The genes are TRBV21-1 and TRBJ1-1. TRBV21-1 is shown as a pseudogene. The CDR3 covers 14 residues. The chain's CDR3 is CASSKGIQNTEAFF. In DNA form, the CDR3 reads TGTGCCAGCAGCAAAGGGATCCAGAACACTGAAGCTTTCTTT.

V usage is TRBV7-2 and J usage is TRBJ2-1, with TRBD1 matching over 9 bases. V trimming: 3 bases; J trimming: 3 bases; junction bases outside the gene matches: 3. Germline CDR1 and CDR2: SGHTA and FQGNSA. The CDR3 consists of 15 residues. The CDR3 DNA is TGTGCCAGCAGCTTGGCGACAGGGGGCTACAATGAGCAGTTCTTC. Amino acid sequence: CASSLATGGYNEQFF. The full variable domain, with the rest looked up from reference TRBV7-2 and TRBJ2-1, is GAGVSQSPSNKVTEKGKDVELRCDPISGHTALYWYRQSLGQGLEFLIYFQGNSAPDKSGLPSDRFSAERTGGSVSTLTIQRTQQEDSAVYLCASSLATGGYNEQFFGPGTRLTVL.

This clone was observed once. V usage is TRBV3-1 (or the pseudogene TRBV3-2) and J usage is TRBJ2-3; a possible D gene is TRBD2 (7 bases). The V end was cut by 4 bases, the J end by 2 bases, with 19 bases between. Germline CDR1 and CDR2: LGHDT and YNNKEL (reference sequence). The CDR3 is 17 amino acids. CDR3 coding DNA: TGTGCCAGCAGCCCCCAGAACGGCGGGGGCCACACAGATACGCAGTATTTT. Its translation is CASSPQNGGGHTDTQYF.

This clone was picked up one time. This chain joins TRBV24-1 and TRBJ1-1; 7 bases map to TRBD1. Germline CDR1 reads KGHDR; CDR2 reads SFDVKD. The CDR3 runs 14 residues. V gave up 4 bases and J gave up 7 bases; unmatched junction bases: 8. The CDR3 nucleotides read TGTGCCACCAGTGAATCCGACAGGGAAAGTGAAGCTTTCTTT. Its protein is CATSESDRESEAFF.

The gene calls are TRBV12-3 or TRBV12-4 and TRBJ1-2; D remains unclear. The CDR3 consists of 13 residues. Trimming left V 5 bases short and J 6 bases short, with 13 bases between. CDR3 sequence reads: CASSQPLQDGYTF. DNA for the CDR3: TGTGCCAGCAGTCAGCCCCTTCAGGATGGCTACACCTTC.

This clone was seen a few times. The chain carries TRBV27 and TRBJ1-1, with 10 positions matching TRBD1. Germline-derived CDR1 and CDR2 are MNHEY and SMNVEV (reference sequence). This CDR3 contains 11 residues. The ends lost 8 bases at V and 8 bases at J; junction bases unmatched: 2. The CDR3 loop reads CASWDRGEAFF. In nucleotides, the CDR3 is TGTGCCAGCTGGGACAGGGGAGAAGCTTTCTTT.

The chain recombines TRBV19 with TRBJ1-5; perhaps TRBD1 as D (5 bases). The CDR3 totals 15 residues. Trimming stripped 10 bases from V and 1 base from J, with 17 bases between. The germline V gene has CDR1 LNHDA and CDR2 SQIVND (reference sequence). CDR3 amino acids: CATTEMGVSNQPQHF. The CDR3 nucleotides read TGTGCCACAACGGAGATGGGGGTAAGCAATCAGCCCCAGCATTTT.

The rearrangement joins TRBV6-1 to TRBJ1-1; possible D gene TRBD1, 5 bases. The CDR3 covers 13 residues. Germline V gives CDR1 MNHNS, CDR2 SASEGT. Between the trimmed V and J ends, which lost 3 bases and 7 bases, there was a span of 12 bases. The CDR3 bases are TGTGCCAGCAGTGAGCCTTGGGACGGTGAAGCTTTCTTT. Its translation is CASSEPWDGEAFF.

The chain employs TRBV10-3 and TRBJ1-5; D not resolved. The CDR3 length is 12 residues. V was pared by 3 bases and J by 2 bases, with 2 bases between. From germline, CDR1 is ENHRY and CDR2 SYGVKD. In DNA form, the CDR3 reads TGTGCCATCAGTGATGGCAATCAGCCCCAGCATTTT. Amino acid sequence: CAISDGNQPQHF.

The chain employs TRBV11-3 and TRBJ2-1; TRBD2 aligns across 8 bases. This CDR3 has 15 residues. CDR1 is SGHNT and CDR2 is YENEEA in the germline V gene. J was trimmed by 3 bases and V by 4 bases; bases with no gene match: 5. The CDR3: CASSSGLEIYNEQFF. DNA for the CDR3: TGTGCCAGCAGCTCGGGACTAGAAATCTACAATGAGCAGTTCTTC.

This chain links TRBV5-5 with TRBJ2-4; TRBD1 matches at 12 bases. The germline V gene encodes CDR1 SGHKS and CDR2 YYEKEE (reference sequence). Trimming removed 3 bases from V and 15 bases from J; junction bases left unmatched: 16. The CDR3 spans 16 residues. The CDR3 loop is CASSSQGQGAGVWWYF. CDR3 DNA: TGTGCCAGCAGCTCCCAGGGACAGGGGGCCGGGGTTTGGTGGTACTTC.

The V and J genes are TRBV2 and TRBJ2-7, with D perhaps TRBD2 (6 bases). CDR3 length: 14 amino acids. V was trimmed by 6 bases and J by 4 bases, leaving 16 bases between them. Germline-derived CDR1 and CDR2 are SNHLY and FYNNEI. CDR3 nucleotide sequence: TGTGCCAGCAGGCTGGGGGGTAGCGGTTACGAGCAGTACTTC. It is translated as CASRLGGSGYEQYF.

V and J are TRBV6-2 or TRBV6-3 and TRBJ1-2; 8 bases are shared with TRBD1. Trimming at V came to 2 bases and at J to 2 bases, leaving 7 bases not matched to a gene. The length of the CDR3 is 16 residues. Germline V gene data show CDR1 as MNHEY and CDR2 as SVGEGT. The CDR3 sequence: CASSYPGQGLNYGYTF. Written as DNA, the CDR3 is TGTGCCAGCAGTTACCCCGGACAGGGACTAAACTATGGCTACACCTTC.

The chain has TRBV7-3 and TRBJ1-2; a possible D gene is TRBD1 (5 bases). Germline CDR1 SGHTA, CDR2 FQGTGA. Trimming pared 4 bases from V and 7 bases from J, leaving 10 bases between. The CDR3 length is 12 residues. CDR3 region: CASSWDWGGYTF. In nucleotides, the CDR3 is TGTGCCAGCAGCTGGGACTGGGGTGGCTACACCTTC.

V and J are TRBV4-3 and TRBJ1-6; 8 nucleotides match TRBD1. The CDR3 totals 16 residues. The germline V gene encodes CDR1 LGHNA and CDR2 YSLEER. Trimming took 0 bases from V and 10 from J; bases not matched to a gene: 8. CDR3 sequence reads: CASSQERTGFGSPLHF. In DNA, the CDR3 is TGCGCCAGCAGCCAAGAGAGGACAGGGTTCGGGTCACCCCTCCACTTT.

The chain carries TRBV7-2 and TRBJ2-3, with a possible D match to TRBD1 (5 bases). This CDR3 is built from 14 residues. Per the germline V gene, CDR1 is SGHTA and CDR2 is FQGNSA. Trimming removed 1 base from V and 4 bases from J, with 9 bases in between. In DNA, the CDR3 is TGTGCCAGCAGCTTAGGGGGCAGGGCAGATACGCAGTATTTT. Residues: CASSLGGRADTQYF.